This T cell receptor (beta chain) was found in a study of blood T cell repertoires in COVID-19. Study-level information: There were acute and convalescent COVID-19 samples, and they came from the United States, Italy and Spain.

V was shortened by 2 bases and J by 3 bases, with 7 bases between the two germline ends. The CDR3 is made up of 13 amino acids. CDR1 and CDR2 from the germline V gene are MNHEY and SVGEGT. The repertoire was sequenced with immunoSEQ multiplex PCR; TCRdb's copy has only in-frame clones and lacks some. Of some 150,000 clones in the sample, approximately 84% were seen once. Participants were placed into cohorts based on the clinical history they reported. Input material: PBMCs or T cells enriched from blood (not recorded which). The chain carries TRBV6-2 or TRBV6-3 and TRBJ1-2, with unresolved D. This receptor was identified in a human donor with acute COVID-19. The donor label of this sample is uncertain. CDR3 amino acids: CASSYKGDYGYTF. The DNA for the CDR3 is TGTGCCAGCAGTTACAAGGGAGACTATGGCTACACCTTC.